This is a list of T cell receptor beta chains from one sample in a study of T-cell memory formation after mild COVID-19. From the 5' RACE reads, TCRdb called clonotypes with MiXCR, one entry per CDR3 protein. In the table there are about 180,000 distinct CDR3 sequences, roughly 20% of which are singletons. Sequencing was carried out using PBMCs or a T cell subset sorted from them (not recorded which). These receptors were taken from a man aged 18 to 30 who had mild COVID-19 (a few samples of this study predate the infection). Cell type and time point are not known. The CDR3 runs from the conserved cysteine through the conserved F or W. D genes are given only for firm matches. The size entry is marked missing in some rows and otherwise reads once, few, many or a size class.

d_gene: TRBD1
j_gene: TRBJ2-2
abundance: few
v_gene: TRBV4-1
CDR3aa: CASKPRTGTNTGELFF
CDR3nt: TGCGCCAGCAAACCGAGGACAGGCACGAACACCGGGGAGCTGTTTTTT

d_gene: TRBD1
j_gene: TRBJ1-1
abundance: few
v_gene: TRBV12-3/TRBV12-4
CDR3aa: CASSRGQGNTEAFF
CDR3nt: TGTGCCAGCAGTAGGGGACAGGGTAACACTGAAGCTTTCTTT

d_gene: TRBD2
j_gene: TRBJ2-3
abundance: few
v_gene: TRBV12-3/TRBV12-4
CDR3aa: CASTRLAGVHLTDTQYF
CDR3nt: TGTGCCAGCACCCGACTAGCGGGGGTCCATCTCACAGATACGCAGTATTTT

d_gene: .
j_gene: TRBJ1-2
abundance: few
v_gene: TRBV20-1
CDR3aa: CSAPSQTDRRAPYGYTF
CDR3nt: TGCAGTGCTCCATCCCAGACAGACCGCCGGGCCCCCTATGGCTACACCTTC

d_gene: .
j_gene: TRBJ1-1
abundance: .
v_gene: TRBV7-9
CDR3aa: CASSLAGVGHTEAFF
CDR3nt: TGTGCCAGCAGCTTAGCGGGAGTCGGGCACACTGAAGCTTTCTTT

d_gene: .
j_gene: TRBJ1-5
abundance: .
v_gene: TRBV5-1
CDR3aa: CASSLDGTSAQHF
CDR3nt: TGCGCCAGCAGCTTGGATGGGACTTCGGCCCAGCATTTT

d_gene: .
j_gene: TRBJ2-1
abundance: .
v_gene: TRBV6-5
CDR3aa: CASSQDRKYNEQFF
CDR3nt: TGTGCCAGCAGTCAAGACAGAAAGTACAATGAGCAGTTCTTC

d_gene: .
j_gene: TRBJ1-1
abundance: few
v_gene: TRBV5-1
CDR3aa: CASSLVTGHTEAFF
CDR3nt: TGCGCCAGCAGCTTGGTGACAGGCCACACTGAAGCTTTCTTT

d_gene: .
j_gene: TRBJ2-7
abundance: few
v_gene: TRBV5-1
CDR3aa: CASSLGQGFSYEQYF
CDR3nt: TGCGCCAGCAGCTTGGGCCAGGGCTTCTCCTACGAGCAGTACTTC

d_gene: .
j_gene: TRBJ1-1
abundance: many
v_gene: TRBV7-2
CDR3aa: CASSLARGETEAFF
CDR3nt: TGTGCCAGCAGCTTAGCGCGGGGTGAGACTGAAGCTTTCTTT

d_gene: .
j_gene: TRBJ2-2
abundance: few
v_gene: TRBV4-1
CDR3aa: CASSQVRGITGELFF
CDR3nt: TGCGCCAGCAGCCAAGTGCGAGGGATCACCGGGGAGCTGTTTTTT

d_gene: .
j_gene: TRBJ2-1
abundance: .
v_gene: TRBV20-1
CDR3aa: CSAPRGGQANEQFF
CDR3nt: TGCAGTGCTCCCCGGGGGGGACAGGCCAATGAGCAGTTCTTC

d_gene: .
j_gene: TRBJ1-1
abundance: few
v_gene: TRBV20-1
CDR3aa: CSARGGEPKNTEAFF
CDR3nt: TGCAGTGCTAGAGGGGGCGAGCCCAAGAACACTGAAGCTTTCTTT

d_gene: .
j_gene: TRBJ1-6
abundance: .
v_gene: TRBV6-2/TRBV6-3
CDR3aa: CASTSQGRPPLHF
CDR3nt: TGTGCCAGCACCAGCCAGGGGAGACCACCCCTCCACTTT

d_gene: .
j_gene: TRBJ2-7
abundance: few
v_gene: TRBV12-3/TRBV12-4
CDR3aa: CASSHRDAEQYF
CDR3nt: TGTGCCAGCAGTCACAGGGACGCCGAGCAGTACTTC

d_gene: .
j_gene: TRBJ2-5
abundance: .
v_gene: TRBV4-3
CDR3aa: CASSPGHQETQYF
CDR3nt: TGCGCCAGCAGCCCGGGACACCAAGAGACCCAGTACTTC

d_gene: .
j_gene: TRBJ2-1
abundance: .
v_gene: TRBV27
CDR3aa: CASSSNSGALFEQFF
CDR3nt: TGTGCCAGCAGTTCGAACTCCGGCGCGTTATTTGAGCAGTTCTTC

d_gene: .
j_gene: TRBJ1-6
abundance: few
v_gene: TRBV19
CDR3aa: CASSIGQGPDSPLHF
CDR3nt: TGTGCCAGTAGTATTGGTCAGGGTCCGGATTCACCCCTCCACTTT

d_gene: TRBD1
j_gene: TRBJ1-2
abundance: .
v_gene: TRBV27
CDR3aa: CASSGRQGLGYTF
CDR3nt: TGTGCCAGCAGTGGAAGACAGGGCCTAGGCTACACCTTC

d_gene: .
j_gene: TRBJ2-6
abundance: few
v_gene: TRBV29-1
CDR3aa: CSVAGLGANVLTF
CDR3nt: TGCAGCGTTGCAGGGCTTGGGGCCAACGTCCTGACTTTC

d_gene: TRBD2
j_gene: TRBJ2-7
abundance: .
v_gene: TRBV7-8
CDR3aa: CASSQLGTSGGPYEQYF
CDR3nt: TGTGCCAGCAGCCAACTTGGGACTAGCGGGGGACCCTACGAGCAGTACTTC

d_gene: .
j_gene: TRBJ2-7
abundance: few
v_gene: TRBV18
CDR3aa: CASARSGQSYEQYF
CDR3nt: TGTGCCAGCGCCCGATCTGGACAGTCCTACGAGCAGTACTTC

d_gene: TRBD1
j_gene: TRBJ2-5
abundance: many
v_gene: TRBV29-1
CDR3aa: CSVWTGAETQYF
CDR3nt: TGCAGCGTCTGGACAGGGGCTGAGACCCAGTACTTC

d_gene: .
j_gene: TRBJ1-5
abundance: .
v_gene: TRBV3-1
CDR3aa: CASSQDGGVEGQPQHF
CDR3nt: TGTGCCAGCAGCCAAGACGGCGGGGTTGAAGGCCAGCCCCAGCATTTT

d_gene: TRBD1
j_gene: TRBJ2-1
abundance: .
v_gene: TRBV5-5
CDR3aa: CASSLDRGGYNEQFF
CDR3nt: TGTGCCAGCAGCTTGGACAGGGGTGGCTACAATGAGCAGTTCTTC